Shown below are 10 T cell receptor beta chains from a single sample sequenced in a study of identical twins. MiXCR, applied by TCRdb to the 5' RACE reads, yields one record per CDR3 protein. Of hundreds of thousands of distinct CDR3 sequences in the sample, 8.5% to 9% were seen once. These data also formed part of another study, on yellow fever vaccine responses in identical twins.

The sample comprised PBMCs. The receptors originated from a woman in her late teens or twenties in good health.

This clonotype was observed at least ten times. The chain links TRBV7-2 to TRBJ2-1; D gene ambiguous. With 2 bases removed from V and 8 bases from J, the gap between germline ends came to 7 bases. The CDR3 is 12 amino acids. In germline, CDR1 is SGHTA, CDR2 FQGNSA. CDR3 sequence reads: CASSLYLDEQFF. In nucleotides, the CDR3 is TGTGCCAGCAGCTTATACCTAGATGAGCAGTTCTTC.

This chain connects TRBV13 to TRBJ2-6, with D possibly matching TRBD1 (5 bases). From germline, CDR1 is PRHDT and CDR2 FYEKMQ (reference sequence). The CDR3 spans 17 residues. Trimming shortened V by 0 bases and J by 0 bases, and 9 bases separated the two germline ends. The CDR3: CASSLGQAASGANVLTF. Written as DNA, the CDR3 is TGTGCCAGCAGCTTAGGACAGGCCGCCTCTGGGGCCAACGTCCTGACTTTC.

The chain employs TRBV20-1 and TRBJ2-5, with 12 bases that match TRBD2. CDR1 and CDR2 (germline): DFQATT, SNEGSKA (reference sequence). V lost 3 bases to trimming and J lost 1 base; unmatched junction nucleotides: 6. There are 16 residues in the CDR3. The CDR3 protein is CSASFELAGGQETQYF. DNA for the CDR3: TGCAGTGCTAGCTTTGAACTAGCGGGGGGCCAAGAGACCCAGTACTTC.

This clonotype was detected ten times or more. DNA for the CDR3: TGCAGCGGGGACAGGGGGGGCAATGAGCAGTTCTTC. Its translation is CSGDRGGNEQFF. The genes are TRBV29-1 and TRBJ2-1, with 11 nucleotides matching TRBD1. The CDR3 consists of 12 residues. The germline V gene encodes CDR1 SQVTM and CDR2 ANQGSEA. The J segment lost 6 bases and the V segment lost 7 bases, leaving 2 bases of the junction unmatched.

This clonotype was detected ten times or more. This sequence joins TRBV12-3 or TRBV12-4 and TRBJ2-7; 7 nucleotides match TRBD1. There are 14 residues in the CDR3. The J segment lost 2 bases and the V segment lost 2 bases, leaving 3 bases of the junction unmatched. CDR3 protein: CASSLTGDTYEQYF. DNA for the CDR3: TGTGCCAGCAGTTTAACAGGGGACACCTACGAGCAGTACTTC.

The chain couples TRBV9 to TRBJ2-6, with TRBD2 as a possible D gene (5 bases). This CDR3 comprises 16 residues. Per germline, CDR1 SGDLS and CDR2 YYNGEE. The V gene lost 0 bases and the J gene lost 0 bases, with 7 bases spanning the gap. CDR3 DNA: TGTGCCAGCAGCGTAGCGAGGGCCTCTGGGGCCAACGTCCTGACTTTC. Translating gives CASSVARASGANVLTF.

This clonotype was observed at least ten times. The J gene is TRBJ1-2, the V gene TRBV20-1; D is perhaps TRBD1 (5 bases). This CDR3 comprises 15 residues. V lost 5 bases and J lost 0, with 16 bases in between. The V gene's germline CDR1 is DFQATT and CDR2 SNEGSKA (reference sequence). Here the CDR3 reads CSAVTGTGPNYGYTF. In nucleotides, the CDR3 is TGCAGTGCTGTTACCGGGACCGGGCCTAACTATGGCTACACCTTC.

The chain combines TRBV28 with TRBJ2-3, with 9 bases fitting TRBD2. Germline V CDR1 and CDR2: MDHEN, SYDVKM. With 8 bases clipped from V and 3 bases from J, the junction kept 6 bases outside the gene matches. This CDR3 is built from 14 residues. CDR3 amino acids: CASLLAGPTDTQYF. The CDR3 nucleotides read TGTGCCAGCCTCCTAGCGGGACCTACAGATACGCAGTATTTT.

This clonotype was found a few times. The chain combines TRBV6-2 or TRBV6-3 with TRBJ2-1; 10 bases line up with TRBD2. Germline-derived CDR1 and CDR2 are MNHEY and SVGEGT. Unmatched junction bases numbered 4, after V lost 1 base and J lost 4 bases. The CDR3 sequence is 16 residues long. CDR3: CASSYFPSGRYNEQFF. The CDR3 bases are TGTGCCAGCAGTTACTTTCCTAGCGGGAGATACAATGAGCAGTTCTTC.

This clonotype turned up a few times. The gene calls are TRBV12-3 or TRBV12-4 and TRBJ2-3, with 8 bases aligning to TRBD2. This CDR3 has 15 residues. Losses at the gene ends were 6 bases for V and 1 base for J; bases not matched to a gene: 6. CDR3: CASSHRGGGTDTQYF. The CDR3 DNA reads TGTGCCAGCAGCCATCGGGGGGGTGGCACAGATACGCAGTATTTT.